The 6 T cell receptor beta chains presented below share a single source sample, sequenced in a study of radiotherapy plus CTLA-4 blockade in lung cancer. Measured with immunoSEQ multiplex PCR; TCRdb has only the in-frame clones, and not every one. The sample lists 40,000 to 50,000 clones; approximately 85% were seen once. The sample in question was peripheral blood, obtained from a patient treated with radiotherapy plus ipilimumab. The receptors stem from a human donor with non-small cell lung cancer who had stable disease on radiotherapy plus ipilimumab.

The V call is TRBV2, the J call TRBJ2-7; 9 bases are a match to TRBD2. V dropped 7 bases and J dropped 5; count of bases not matched to a gene: 9. Germline V CDR1 and CDR2: SNHLY, FYNNEI. The CDR3 is 14 residues long. The CDR3, as DNA: TGTGCCAGCACTGTTGCGGGGGGGGGAAACGAGCAGTACTTC. It codes for CASTVAGGGNEQYF.

Here the CDR3 DNA reads TGTGCCAGCAGCCTAATAACGGGGGGCGTCTACGAGCAGTACTTC. This sequence encodes CASSLITGGVYEQYF. The chain links TRBV5-4 to TRBJ2-7; D is perhaps TRBD2 (7 bases). V was clipped by 4 bases and J by 3 bases, with 17 bases between them. Germline CDR1 reads SGHNT; CDR2 reads YYREEE (reference sequence). CDR3 length: 15 amino acids.

The V call is TRBV7-3, the J call TRBJ1-1; tentative D call: TRBD1 (6 bases). Germline V CDR1 and CDR2: SGHTA, FQGTGA. CDR3 size: 13 residues. With 5 bases removed from V and 4 bases from J, the gap between germline ends came to 11 bases. The CDR3 protein is CASSTTQGTEAFF. In nucleotides, the CDR3 is TGTGCCAGCAGCACAACACAGGGCACTGAAGCTTTCTTT.

With regard to this clone: Within the sample, other DNA sequences also encode this same CDR3. The chain uses TRBV5-1 and TRBJ2-5, with D maybe TRBD1 (5 bases). V lost 2 bases and J 3 bases, leaving 5 bases between the germline ends. Germline CDR1 is SGHRS and CDR2 is YFSETQ. This CDR3 region has 12 residues. The CDR3 nucleotides are TGCGCCAGCAGCTTAGGGGAAGAGACCCAGTACTTC. This gives the protein CASSLGEETQYF.

The chain recombines TRBV9 with TRBJ1-1, with 7 positions matching TRBD1. With V trimmed by 3 bases and J by 3 bases, 2 bases remained unmatched. Looked up from germline, CDR1 is SGDLS and CDR2 is YYNGEE. The CDR3 has 13 amino acids. CDR3 in amino acids: CASSGTGDTEAFF. The CDR3 DNA sequence: TGTGCCAGCAGCGGTACAGGGGACACTGAAGCTTTCTTT.

The chain's CDR3 is CASSISGDTYEQYF. The CDR3 DNA follows: TGTGCCAGCAGTATTAGCGGGGACACCTACGAGCAGTACTTC. V and J are TRBV7-2 and TRBJ2-5; 8 nucleotides align to TRBD2. The J call is doubtful: the DNA matches TRBJ2-7 better. The CDR3 extends over 14 amino acids. CDR1 and CDR2 (germline): SGHTA, FQGNSA.